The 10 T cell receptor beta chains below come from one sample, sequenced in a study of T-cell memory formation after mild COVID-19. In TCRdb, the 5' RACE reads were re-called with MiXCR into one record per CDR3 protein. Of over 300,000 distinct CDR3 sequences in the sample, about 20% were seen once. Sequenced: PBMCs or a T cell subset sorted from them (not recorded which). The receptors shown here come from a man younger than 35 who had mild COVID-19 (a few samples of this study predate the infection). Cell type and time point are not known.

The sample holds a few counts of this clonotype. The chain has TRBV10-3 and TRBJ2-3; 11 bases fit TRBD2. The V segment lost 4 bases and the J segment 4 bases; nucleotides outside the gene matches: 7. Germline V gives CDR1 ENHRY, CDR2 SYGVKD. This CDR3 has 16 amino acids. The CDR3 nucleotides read TGTGCCATCAGTGGTTTAGCGGGGGGGCCCCCAGATACGCAGTATTTT. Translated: CAISGLAGGPPDTQYF.

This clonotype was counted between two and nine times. CDR3 bases: TGTGCCAGCCGCTTCAGGAGCAACACCGGGGAGCTGTTTTTT. Amino acids: CASRFRSNTGELFF. The chain joins TRBV2 to TRBJ2-2; the D is unclear. Deletions cut 8 bases from V and 2 bases from J, with 12 bases between. Germline V gives CDR1 SNHLY, CDR2 FYNNEI. CDR3 size: 14 residues.

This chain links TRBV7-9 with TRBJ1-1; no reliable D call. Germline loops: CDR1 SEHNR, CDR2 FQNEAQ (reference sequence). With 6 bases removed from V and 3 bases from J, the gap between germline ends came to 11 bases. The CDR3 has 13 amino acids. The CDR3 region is CASSQTTDTEAFF. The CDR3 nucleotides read TGTGCCAGCAGTCAAACCACAGACACTGAAGCTTTCTTT.

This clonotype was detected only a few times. CDR3 protein: CASSSRPLAGELFF. CDR3 nucleotide sequence: TGTGCCAGCAGTTCTCGACCCCTCGCCGGGGAGCTGTTTTTT. V is TRBV27 and J is TRBJ2-2; D is unclear. Deletions cut 4 bases from V and 6 bases from J, with 12 bases between. This CDR3 contains 14 residues. Germline CDR1 reads MNHEY; CDR2 reads SMNVEV (reference sequence).

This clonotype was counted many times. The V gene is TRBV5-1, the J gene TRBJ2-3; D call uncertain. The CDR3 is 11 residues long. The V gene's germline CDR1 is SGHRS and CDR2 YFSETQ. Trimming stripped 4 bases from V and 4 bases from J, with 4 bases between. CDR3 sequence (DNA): TGCGCCAGCAGCGCTGCAGATACGCAGTATTTT. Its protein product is CASSAADTQYF.

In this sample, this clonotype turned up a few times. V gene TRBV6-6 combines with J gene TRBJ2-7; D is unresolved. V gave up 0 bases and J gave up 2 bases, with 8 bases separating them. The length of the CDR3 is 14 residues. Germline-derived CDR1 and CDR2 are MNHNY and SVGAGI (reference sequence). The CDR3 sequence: CASSYSPGTYEQYV. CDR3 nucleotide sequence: TGTGCCAGCAGTTACTCTCCAGGAACCTACGAGCAGTACGTC.

The CDR3 is CASSQGGDYNEQFF. CDR3 coding DNA: TGTGCCAGCAGCCAAGGAGGGGACTACAATGAGCAGTTCTTC. This chain connects TRBV4-2 to TRBJ2-1; D is possibly TRBD1 or TRBD2 (5 bases each). V was clipped by 1 base and J by 3 bases, with 7 bases between them. Germline V gene lookup returns CDR1 LGHNA and CDR2 YNFKEQ. CDR3 size: 14 residues.

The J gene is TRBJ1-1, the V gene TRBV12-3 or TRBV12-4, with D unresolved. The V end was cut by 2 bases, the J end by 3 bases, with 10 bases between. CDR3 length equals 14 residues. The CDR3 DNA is TGTGCCAGCAGTTTACGGCCCGGCGACACTGAAGCTTTCTTT. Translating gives CASSLRPGDTEAFF.

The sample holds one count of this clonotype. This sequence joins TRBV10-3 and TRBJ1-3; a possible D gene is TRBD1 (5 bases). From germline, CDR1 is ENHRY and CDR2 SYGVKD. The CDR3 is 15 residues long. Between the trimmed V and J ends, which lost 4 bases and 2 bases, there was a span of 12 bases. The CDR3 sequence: CAISVGQRTGNTIYF. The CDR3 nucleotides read TGTGCCATCAGTGTGGGGCAGAGGACTGGAAACACCATATATTTT.

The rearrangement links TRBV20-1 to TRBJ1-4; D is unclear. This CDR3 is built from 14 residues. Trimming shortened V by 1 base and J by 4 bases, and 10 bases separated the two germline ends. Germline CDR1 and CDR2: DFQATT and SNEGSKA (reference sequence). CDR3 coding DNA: TGCAGTGCTAGAGCCCCCGCGGGTAATGAAAAACTGTTTTTT. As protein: CSARAPAGNEKLFF.